Here is one T cell receptor (beta chain) with its context. The data were obtained in a study of T cells after posttransplantation cyclophosphamide. Method: immunoSEQ multiplex PCR; TCRdb's copy keeps in-frame clones and lacks some. The profile covers 20,000 to 30,000 clones, none occurring a single time. The related graft donor's blood sample was taken on the day of bone marrow donation. This CDR3 comprises 17 residues. Germline CDR1 is MDHEN and CDR2 is SYDVKM. V lost 3 bases and J lost 2; bases outside the gene matches: 7. The sequence came from a woman aged 50 to 60 in good health, CMV-negative, and a related stem cell transplant donor. The gene calls are TRBV28 and TRBJ2-2, with 9 bases fitting TRBD1. Specimen: PBMCs. CDR3 protein: CASSFPRTGVNTGELFF. CDR3 DNA sequence: TGTGCCAGCAGTTTCCCCAGGACAGGGGTTAACACCGGGGAGCTGTTTTTT.